This T cell receptor (beta chain) is from a study of circulating and synovial CD4+ cells in juvenile arthritis. Germline V CDR1 and CDR2: MNHNS, SASEGT. The CDR3 consists of 15 residues. Clones were read by immunoSEQ multiplex PCR, and TCRdb kept only the in-frame ones, dropping some. The sample holds 30,000 to 40,000 clones, about 94% seen once. Sequencing was performed on CD4+ T cells from blood. This TCR was sampled from a human donor with juvenile idiopathic arthritis. The genes are TRBV6-1 and TRBJ2-5; the match to TRBD1 covers 8 bases. The DNA end is a closer match to TRBJ2-7, so the J assignment may be wrong. The CDR3 bases are TGTGCCAGCACTATTGACAGGGGCCTTACTTACGAGCAGTACTTC. It codes for CASTIDRGLTYEQYF.